This passage covers 6 T cell receptor beta chains from one sample sequenced in a study of OX40 agonist ivuxolimab in advanced cancers. Produced via immunoSEQ multiplex PCR; TCRdb's table is partial and in-frame only. The sample includes about 69,000 clones, roughly 89% seen only once; the top ten take about 10%. Sample: CD4+ or CD8+ T cells sorted from blood, taken in a trial of the OX40 agonist ivuxolimab. The receptor source for this set is an adult with an advanced solid tumor such as melanoma, head and neck, liver or kidney cancer.

In nucleotides, the CDR3 is TGTGCCAGCTCACCCGTCGCAGGTAGCTCCTACGAGCAGTACTTC. Translated, it gives CASSPVAGSSYEQYF. The chain has TRBV18 and TRBJ2-7; D gene ambiguous. This CDR3 is built from 15 residues. Looked up from germline, CDR1 is KGHSH and CDR2 is LQKENI. Trimming took 3 bases from V and 0 from J, leaving 12 bases between them.

The J gene is TRBJ1-5, the V gene TRBV6-5; D not certain. This CDR3 spans 13 amino acids. V lost 5 bases to trimming and J lost 7 bases, with 12 bases between them. Germline CDR1 and CDR2: MNHEY and SVGAGI. The CDR3 sequence: CASSRAVVQPQHF. CDR3 bases: TGTGCCAGCAGTAGAGCGGTTGTCCAGCCCCAGCATTTT.

This clone was seen a few times. The V and J genes are TRBV18 and TRBJ1-5, with D possibly being TRBD1 (6 bases). The germline CDR1 and CDR2 sequences are KGHSH and LQKENI. V lost 4 bases to trimming and J lost 4 bases, with 11 bases between them. The CDR3 contains 14 residues. The CDR3 DNA reads TGTGCCAGCTCACGAGGACAGCTGAATCAGCCCCAGCATTTT. Amino acids: CASSRGQLNQPQHF. The entire variable domain, with the rest obtained from reference TRBV18 and TRBJ1-5, is as follows: NAGVMQNPRHLVRRRGQEARLRCSPMKGHSHVYWYRQLPEEGLKFMVYLQKENIIDESGMPKERFSAEFPKEGPSILRIQQVVRGDSAAYFCASSRGQLNQPQHFGDGTRLSIL.

The chain links TRBV4-1 to TRBJ2-5, with TRBD1 matching 8 bases. The trim removed 1 base at V and 5 bases at J, leaving 12 bases unmatched. Germline CDR1 MGHRA, CDR2 YSYEKL. There are 17 residues in the CDR3. The CDR3 DNA reads as TGCGCCAGCAGCCAAGGGGAAACACAGGGGGAGTTGGAGACCCAGTACTTC. This gives the protein CASSQGETQGELETQYF.

Comment on this clone: Different DNA sequences within this sample yield the same CDR3. The genes are TRBV7-3 and TRBJ2-3; possibly TRBD2 for D (5 bases). This CDR3 has 14 residues. V gave up 3 bases and J gave up 3 bases, with 10 bases separating them. Germline V gene lookup returns CDR1 SGHTA and CDR2 FQGTGA. The CDR3 loop is CASSLGRGTDTQYF. CDR3 nucleotide sequence: TGTGCCAGCAGCTTGGGGAGAGGGACAGATACGCAGTATTTT.

This chain connects TRBV10-3 to TRBJ1-1, with 11 positions matching TRBD1. With 8 bases clipped from V and 0 bases from J, the junction kept 8 bases outside the gene matches. From germline, CDR1 is ENHRY and CDR2 SYGVKD. The CDR3 runs 16 residues. The DNA of the CDR3 is TGTGCCATCCGGTCCGGACAGGGGGCCATGAACACTGAAGCTTTCTTT. It encodes CAIRSGQGAMNTEAFF.